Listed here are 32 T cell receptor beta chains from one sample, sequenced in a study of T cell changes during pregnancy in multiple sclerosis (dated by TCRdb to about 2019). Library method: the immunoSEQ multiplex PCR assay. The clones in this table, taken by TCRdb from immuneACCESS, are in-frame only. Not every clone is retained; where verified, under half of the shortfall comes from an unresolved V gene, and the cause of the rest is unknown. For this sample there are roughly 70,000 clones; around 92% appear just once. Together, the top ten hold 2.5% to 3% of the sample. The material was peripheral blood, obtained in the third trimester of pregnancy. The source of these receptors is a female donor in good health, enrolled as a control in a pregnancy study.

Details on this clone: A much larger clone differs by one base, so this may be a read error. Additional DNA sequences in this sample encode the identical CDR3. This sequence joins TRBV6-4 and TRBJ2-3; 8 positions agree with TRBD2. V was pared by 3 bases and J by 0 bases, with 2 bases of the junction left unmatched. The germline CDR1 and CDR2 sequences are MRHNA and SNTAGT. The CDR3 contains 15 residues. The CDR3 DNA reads TGTGCCAGCAGTGAGTCTAGCGGGAGCACAGATACGCAGTATTTT. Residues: CASSESSGSTDTQYF.

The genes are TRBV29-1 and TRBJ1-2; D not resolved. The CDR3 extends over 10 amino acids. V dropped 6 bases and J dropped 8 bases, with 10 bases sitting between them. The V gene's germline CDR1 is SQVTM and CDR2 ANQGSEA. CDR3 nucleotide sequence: TGCAGCGTATGGGAGGAGGGCTACACCTTC. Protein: CSVWEEGYTF.

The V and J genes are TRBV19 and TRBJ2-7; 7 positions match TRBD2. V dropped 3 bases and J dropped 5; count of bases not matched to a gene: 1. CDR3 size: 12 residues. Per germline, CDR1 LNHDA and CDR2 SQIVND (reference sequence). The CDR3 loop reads CASSMGGNEQYF. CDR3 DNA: TGTGCCAGTAGTATGGGGGGGAACGAGCAGTACTTC. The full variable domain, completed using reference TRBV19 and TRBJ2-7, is DGGITQSPKYLFRKEGQNVTLSCEQNLNHDAMYWYRQDPGQGLRLIYYSQIVNDFQKGDIAEGYSVSREKKESFPLTVTSAQKNPTAFYLCASSMGGNEQYFGPGTRLTVT.

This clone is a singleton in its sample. CDR3 protein: CASSYSRTSGGGLYNEQFF. The CDR3 DNA reads TGTGCCAGCAGTTATTCTCGGACTAGCGGAGGGGGCCTATACAATGAGCAGTTCTTC. V usage is TRBV6-9 and J usage is TRBJ2-1; 10 positions agree with TRBD2. After removal of 0 bases from V and 4 bases from J, the junction contained 12 bases not matched to a gene. CDR1 is MNHGY and CDR2 is SVAAGI in the germline V gene. CDR3 length: 19 amino acids.

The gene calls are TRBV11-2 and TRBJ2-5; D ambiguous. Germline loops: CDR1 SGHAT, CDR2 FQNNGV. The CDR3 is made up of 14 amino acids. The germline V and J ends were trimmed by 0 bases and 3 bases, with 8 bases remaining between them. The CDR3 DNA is TGTGCCAGCAGCTTAGATCACTTCAAAGAGACCCAGTACTTC. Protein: CASSLDHFKETQYF.

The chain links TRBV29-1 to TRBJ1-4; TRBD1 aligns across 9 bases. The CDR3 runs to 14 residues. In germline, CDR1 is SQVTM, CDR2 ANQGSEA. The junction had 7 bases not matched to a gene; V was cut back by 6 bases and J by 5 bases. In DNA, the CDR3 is TGCAGCGTATACCCCGGGACAGGGAATGAAAAACTGTTTTTT. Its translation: CSVYPGTGNEKLFF. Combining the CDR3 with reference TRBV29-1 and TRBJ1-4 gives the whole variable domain SAVISQKPSRDICQRGTSLTIQCQVDSQVTMMFWYRQQPGQSLTLIATANQGSEATYESGFVIDKFPISRPNLTFSTLTVSNMSPEDSSIYLCSVYPGTGNEKLFFGSGTQLSVL.

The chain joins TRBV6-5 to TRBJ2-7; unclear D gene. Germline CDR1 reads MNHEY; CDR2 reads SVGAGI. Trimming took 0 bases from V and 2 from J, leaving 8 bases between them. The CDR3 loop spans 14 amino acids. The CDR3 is CASSYSIPAYEQYF. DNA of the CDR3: TGTGCCAGCAGTTACTCGATACCAGCCTACGAGCAGTACTTC.

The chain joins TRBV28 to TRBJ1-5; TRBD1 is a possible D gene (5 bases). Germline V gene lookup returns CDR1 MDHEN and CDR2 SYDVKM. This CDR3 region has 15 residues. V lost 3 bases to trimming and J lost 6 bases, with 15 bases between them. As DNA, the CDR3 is TGTGCCAGCAGTTTCGATGGCGGGGGAGTTCAGCCCCAGCATTTT. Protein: CASSFDGGGVQPQHF.

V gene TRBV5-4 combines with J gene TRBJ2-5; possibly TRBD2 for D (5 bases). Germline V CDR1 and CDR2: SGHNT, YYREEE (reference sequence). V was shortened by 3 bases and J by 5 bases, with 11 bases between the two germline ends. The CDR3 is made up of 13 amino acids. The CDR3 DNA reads TGTGCCAGCAGCTCGAGACCGGGGGAGACCCAGTACTTC. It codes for CASSSRPGETQYF.

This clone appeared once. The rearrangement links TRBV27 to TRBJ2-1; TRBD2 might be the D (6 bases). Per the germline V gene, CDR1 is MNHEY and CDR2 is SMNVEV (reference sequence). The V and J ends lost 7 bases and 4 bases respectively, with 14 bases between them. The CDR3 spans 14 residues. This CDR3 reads CASKPREEYNEQFF. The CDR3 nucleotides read TGTGCCAGCAAGCCCAGGGAGGAATACAATGAGCAGTTCTTC.

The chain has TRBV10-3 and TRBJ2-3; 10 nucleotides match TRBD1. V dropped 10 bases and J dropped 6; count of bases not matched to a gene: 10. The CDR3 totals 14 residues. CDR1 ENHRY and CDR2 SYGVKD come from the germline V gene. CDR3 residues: CATRPTGGDDTQYF. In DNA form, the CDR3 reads TGTGCCACAAGACCGACAGGGGGCGATGATACGCAGTATTTT.

DNA for the CDR3: TGTGCCAGCAGTGACCGGCAGGATGGCACCGGGGAGCTGTTTTTT. Its protein product is CASSDRQDGTGELFF. This chain uses TRBV6-4 with TRBJ2-2; D ambiguous. CDR3 length equals 15 residues. The ends were cut back, 2 bases at V and 4 bases at J, with 11 bases in the middle. The germline CDR1 and CDR2 sequences are MRHNA and SNTAGT.

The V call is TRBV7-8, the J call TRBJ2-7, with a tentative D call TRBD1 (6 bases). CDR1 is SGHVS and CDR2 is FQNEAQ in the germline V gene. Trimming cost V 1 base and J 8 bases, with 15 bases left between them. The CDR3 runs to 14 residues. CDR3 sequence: CASSLGQQGPQQYF. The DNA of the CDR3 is TGTGCCAGCAGCTTAGGTCAACAGGGTCCCCAGCAGTACTTC.

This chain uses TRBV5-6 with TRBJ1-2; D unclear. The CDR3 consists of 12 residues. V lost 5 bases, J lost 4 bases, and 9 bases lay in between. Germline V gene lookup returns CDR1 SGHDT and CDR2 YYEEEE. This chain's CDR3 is CASRRAAYGYTF. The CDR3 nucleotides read TGTGCCAGCAGGAGGGCGGCCTATGGCTACACCTTC.

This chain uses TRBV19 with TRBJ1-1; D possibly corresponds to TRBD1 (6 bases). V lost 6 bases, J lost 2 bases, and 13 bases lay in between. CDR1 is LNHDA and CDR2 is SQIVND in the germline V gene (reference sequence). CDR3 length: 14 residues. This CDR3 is CASRQGPSNTEAFF. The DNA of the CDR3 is TGTGCCAGTAGGCAGGGGCCATCAAACACTGAAGCTTTCTTT.

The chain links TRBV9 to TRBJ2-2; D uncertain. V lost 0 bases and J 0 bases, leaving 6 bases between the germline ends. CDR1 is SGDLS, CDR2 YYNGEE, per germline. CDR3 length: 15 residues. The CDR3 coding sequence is TGTGCCAGCAGCGTAGATCTAGCGAACACCGGGGAGCTGTTTTTT. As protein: CASSVDLANTGELFF.

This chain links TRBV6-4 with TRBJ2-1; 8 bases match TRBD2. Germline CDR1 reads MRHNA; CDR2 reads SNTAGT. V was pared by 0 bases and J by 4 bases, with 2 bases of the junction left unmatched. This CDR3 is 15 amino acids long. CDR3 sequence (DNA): TGTGCCAGCAGTGACTCGGCTAGCGGGTACAATGAGCAGTTCTTC. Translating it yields CASSDSASGYNEQFF.

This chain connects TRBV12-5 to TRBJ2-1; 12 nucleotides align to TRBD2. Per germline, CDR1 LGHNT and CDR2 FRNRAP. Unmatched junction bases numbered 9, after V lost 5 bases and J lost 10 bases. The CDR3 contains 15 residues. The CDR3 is CASGTGLAGPREQFF. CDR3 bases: TGTGCTAGTGGTACTGGACTAGCGGGGCCCAGGGAGCAGTTCTTC.

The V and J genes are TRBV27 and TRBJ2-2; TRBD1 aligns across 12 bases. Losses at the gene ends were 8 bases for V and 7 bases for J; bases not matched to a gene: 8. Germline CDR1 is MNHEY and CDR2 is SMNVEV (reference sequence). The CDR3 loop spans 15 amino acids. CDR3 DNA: TGTGCCAGCGGTCCCGGGACAGGGGGCTTCGGGGAGCTGTTTTTT. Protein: CASGPGTGGFGELFF.

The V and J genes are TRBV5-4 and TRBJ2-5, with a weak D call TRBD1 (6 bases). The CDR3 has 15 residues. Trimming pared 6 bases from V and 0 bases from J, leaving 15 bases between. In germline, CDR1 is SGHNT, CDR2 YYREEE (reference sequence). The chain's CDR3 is CASTLGQTDQETQYF. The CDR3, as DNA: TGTGCCAGCACCCTCGGACAGACCGACCAAGAGACCCAGTACTTC. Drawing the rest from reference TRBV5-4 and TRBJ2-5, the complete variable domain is ETGVTQSPTHLIKTRGQQVTLRCSSQSGHNTVSWYQQALGQGPQFIFQYYREEENGRGNFPPRFSGLQFPNYSSELNVNALELDDSALYLCASTLGQTDQETQYFGPGTRLLVL.

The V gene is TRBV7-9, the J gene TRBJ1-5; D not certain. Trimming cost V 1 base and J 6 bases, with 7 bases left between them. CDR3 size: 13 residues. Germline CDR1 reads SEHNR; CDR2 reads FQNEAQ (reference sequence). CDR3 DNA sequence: TGTGCCAGCAGCTTAGACTGGAGTCAGCCCCAGCATTTT. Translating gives CASSLDWSQPQHF. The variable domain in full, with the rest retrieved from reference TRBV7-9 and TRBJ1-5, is DTGVSQNPRHKITKRGQNVTFRCDPISEHNRLYWYRQTLGQGPEFLTYFQNEAQLEKSRLLSDRFSAERPKGSFSTLEIQRTEQGDSAMYLCASSLDWSQPQHFGDGTRLSIL.

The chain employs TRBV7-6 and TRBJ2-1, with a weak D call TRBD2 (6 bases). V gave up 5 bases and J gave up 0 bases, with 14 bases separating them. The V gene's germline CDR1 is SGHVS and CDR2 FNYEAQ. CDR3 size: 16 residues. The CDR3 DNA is TGTGCCAGCAGCGCGGGTGGGGGGAGCTCCTACAATGAGCAGTTCTTC. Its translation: CASSAGGGSSYNEQFF.

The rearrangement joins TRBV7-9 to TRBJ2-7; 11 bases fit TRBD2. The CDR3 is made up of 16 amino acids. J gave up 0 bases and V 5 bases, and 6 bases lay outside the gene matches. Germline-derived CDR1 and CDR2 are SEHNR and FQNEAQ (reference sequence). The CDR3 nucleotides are TGTGCCAGCAGCGCCCCGACTAGCGGGAACTCCTACGAGCAGTACTTC. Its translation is CASSAPTSGNSYEQYF.

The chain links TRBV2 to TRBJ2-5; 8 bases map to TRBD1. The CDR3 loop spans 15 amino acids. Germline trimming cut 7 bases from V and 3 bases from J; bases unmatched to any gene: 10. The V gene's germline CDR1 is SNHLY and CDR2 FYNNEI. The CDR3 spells CASTHTGGREETQYF. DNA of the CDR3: TGTGCCAGCACGCATACAGGGGGTAGGGAAGAGACCCAGTACTTC.

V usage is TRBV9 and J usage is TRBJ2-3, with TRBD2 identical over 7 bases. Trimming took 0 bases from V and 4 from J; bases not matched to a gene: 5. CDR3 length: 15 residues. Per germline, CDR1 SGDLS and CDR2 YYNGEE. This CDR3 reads CASSVEGTSADTQYF. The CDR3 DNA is TGTGCCAGCAGCGTAGAGGGAACTAGCGCAGATACGCAGTATTTT.

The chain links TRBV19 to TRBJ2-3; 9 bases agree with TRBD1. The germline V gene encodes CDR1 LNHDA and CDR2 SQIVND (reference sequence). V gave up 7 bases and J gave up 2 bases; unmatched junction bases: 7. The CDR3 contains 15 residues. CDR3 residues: CASTTGGGYTDTQYF. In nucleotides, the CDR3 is TGTGCCAGTACCACAGGGGGCGGGTACACAGATACGCAGTATTTT.

DNA for the CDR3: TGCGCCAGCAGCTTGGAACAGGGCCACAATGAGCAGTTCTTC. It encodes CASSLEQGHNEQFF. The V gene is TRBV5-1, the J gene TRBJ2-1; the D gene is possibly TRBD1 (6 bases). The CDR3 extends over 14 amino acids. Germline V gene data show CDR1 as SGHRS and CDR2 as YFSETQ. With 0 bases removed from V and 5 bases from J, the gap between germline ends came to 9 bases.

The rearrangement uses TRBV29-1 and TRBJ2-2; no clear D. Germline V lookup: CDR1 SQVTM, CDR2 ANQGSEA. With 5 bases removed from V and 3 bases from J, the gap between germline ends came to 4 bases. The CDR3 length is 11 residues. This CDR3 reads CSVLYTGELFF. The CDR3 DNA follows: TGCAGCGTTCTATACACCGGGGAGCTGTTTTTT.

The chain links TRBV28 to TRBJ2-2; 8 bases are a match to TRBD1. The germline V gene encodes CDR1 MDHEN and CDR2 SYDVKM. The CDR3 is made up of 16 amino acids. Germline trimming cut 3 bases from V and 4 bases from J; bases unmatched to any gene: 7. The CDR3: CASSFGTGGFTGELFF. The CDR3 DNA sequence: TGTGCCAGCAGTTTCGGTACAGGGGGATTCACCGGGGAGCTGTTTTTT. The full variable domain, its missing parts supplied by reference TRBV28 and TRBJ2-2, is DVKVTQSSRYLVKRTGEKVFLECVQDMDHENMFWYRQDPGLGLRLIYFSYDVKMKEKGDIPEGYSVSREKKERFSLILESASTNQTSMYLCASSFGTGGFTGELFFGEGSRLTVL.

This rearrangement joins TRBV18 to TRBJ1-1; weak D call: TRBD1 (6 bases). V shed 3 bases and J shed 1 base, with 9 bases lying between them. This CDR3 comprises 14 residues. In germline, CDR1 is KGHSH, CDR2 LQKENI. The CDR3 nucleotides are TGTGCCAGCTCACCGGGCAGGGGGAACACTGAAGCTTTCTTT. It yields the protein CASSPGRGNTEAFF.

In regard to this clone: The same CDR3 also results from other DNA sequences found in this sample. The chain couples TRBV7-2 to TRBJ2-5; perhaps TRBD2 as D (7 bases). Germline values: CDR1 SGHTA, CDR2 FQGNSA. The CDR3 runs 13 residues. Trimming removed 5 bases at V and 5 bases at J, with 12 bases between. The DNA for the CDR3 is TGTGCCAGCAGCCTCGGGGGGCGGGAGACCCAGTACTTC. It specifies CASSLGGRETQYF.

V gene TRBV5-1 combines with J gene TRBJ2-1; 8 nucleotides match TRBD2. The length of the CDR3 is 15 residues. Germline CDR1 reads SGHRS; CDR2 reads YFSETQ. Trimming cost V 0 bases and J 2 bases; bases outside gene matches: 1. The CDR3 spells CASSLVAGPYNEQFF. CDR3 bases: TGCGCCAGCAGCTTGGTAGCGGGACCCTACAATGAGCAGTTCTTC.